A single T cell receptor (beta chain) is shown here with its context. This specimen belongs to a study of CD8 T cells in Susac syndrome. RNA totalling about 0.5 to 1 ug underwent reverse transcription with random hexamers. TCRdb reprocessed the immunoSEQ multiplex PCR reads via MiXCR and lists one record per CDR3 protein. Of about 400,000 distinct CDR3 sequences listed, more than 80% were seen once; the top ten hold 0.12%. Germline CDR1 is SQVTM and CDR2 is ANQGSEA. Trimming left V 6 bases short and J 6 bases short, with 8 bases between. CDR3 length: 10 amino acids. This clonotype originated in a human donor with multiple sclerosis. The V gene is TRBV29-1, the J gene TRBJ1-1; no reliable D call. Sequences were obtained from CD8+ T cells from PBMCs. CDR3 sequence: CSVSLAEAFF. The CDR3 nucleotides read TGCAGCGTAAGCTTGGCTGAAGCTTTCTTT.